This is a list of T cell receptor beta chains from one sample in a study of blood T cell repertoires in COVID-19. TCRdb's copy holds only in-frame clones and misses some; the assay was immunoSEQ multiplex PCR. The table records some 700,000 clones, 85% to 90% of them present only once. The sample consisted of peripheral blood. Every receptor here comes from a young woman with acute or convalescent COVID-19. Both conserved end residues are trimmed from each CDR3. Each record gives: D gene, V gene, J gene, CDR3 protein. D genes are given only for firm matches.

>NA|TRBV28|TRBJ1-1
ASSLRWGDTEAF
>NA|TRBV3-1/TRBV3-2|TRBJ1-1
ASSQDWRGAVNTEAF
>TRBD1|TRBV2|TRBJ1-1
ASPGTAMNTEAF
>NA|TRBV9|TRBJ2-2
ASRTTTGELF
>TRBD1|TRBV30|TRBJ1-2
AWRDRDNYGYT
>TRBD2|TRBV9|TRBJ2-2
ASSITVAGGETGELF
>NA|TRBV30|TRBJ1-1
AGSTLGRENTEAF
>TRBD1|TRBV29-1|TRBJ1-2
SVEGVGGAFDYGYT
>TRBD1|TRBV9|TRBJ1-2
ASTRGGGLWGYT
>TRBD1|TRBV19|TRBJ1-6
ASSPGTGGNPYNSPLH
>NA|TRBV7-3|TRBJ1-1
ASSLTGTTNTEAF
>TRBD1|TRBV7-2|TRBJ2-7
ASHPGGQGSYEQY
>NA|TRBV15|TRBJ2-7
ATSPSRTKQY
>NA|TRBV3-1/TRBV3-2|TRBJ2-4
ASSSLGALAKNIQY
>NA|TRBV6-5|TRBJ1-1
ASSYGGPNTEAF
>NA|TRBV7-9|TRBJ1-3
ASSLDRYSGNTIY
>TRBD1|TRBV6-5|TRBJ1-2
ASSSTHYDREDGYT
>NA|TRBV5-6|TRBJ1-4
ASSPRFRDNEKLF
>NA|TRBV6-5|TRBJ1-5
ASRTGNSNQPQH
>TRBD1|TRBV29-1|TRBJ2-1
SVPRQGVDNEQF
>NA|TRBV2|TRBJ1-2
ASTGIRTDSGGYT
>NA|TRBV10-2|TRBJ2-2
ASSATNTGELF
>NA|TRBV6-5|TRBJ1-3
ASRRRAGEGNTIY
>NA|TRBV11-2|TRBJ1-2
ASRKLRTTGGYT
>NA|TRBV5-1|TRBJ1-1
ASSPRENTEAF
>TRBD2|TRBV11-2|TRBJ2-5
ASSPRLAGWEETQY
>NA|TRBV5-3|TRBJ2-7
ARSWVPSTESYSYEQY
>TRBD2|TRBV3-1/TRBV3-2|TRBJ2-7
ASSLTSGVSYEQY